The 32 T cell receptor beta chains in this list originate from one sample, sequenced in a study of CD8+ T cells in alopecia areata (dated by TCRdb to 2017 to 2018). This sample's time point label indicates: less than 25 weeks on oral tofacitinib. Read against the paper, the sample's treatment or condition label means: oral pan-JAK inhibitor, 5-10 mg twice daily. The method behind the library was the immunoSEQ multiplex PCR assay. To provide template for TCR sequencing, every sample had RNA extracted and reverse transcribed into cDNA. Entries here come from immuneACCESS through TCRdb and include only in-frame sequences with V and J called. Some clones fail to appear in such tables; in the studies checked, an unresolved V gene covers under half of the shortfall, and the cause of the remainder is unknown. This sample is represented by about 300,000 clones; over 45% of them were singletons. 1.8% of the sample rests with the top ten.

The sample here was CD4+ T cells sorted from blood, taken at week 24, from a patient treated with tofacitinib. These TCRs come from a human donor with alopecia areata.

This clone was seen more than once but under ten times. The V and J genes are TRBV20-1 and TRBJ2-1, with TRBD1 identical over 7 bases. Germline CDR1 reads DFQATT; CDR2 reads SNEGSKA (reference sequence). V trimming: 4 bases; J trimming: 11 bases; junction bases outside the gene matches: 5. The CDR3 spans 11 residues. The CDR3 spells CSATQGLKQFF. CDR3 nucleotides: TGCAGTGCTACACAGGGGTTAAAGCAGTTCTTC.

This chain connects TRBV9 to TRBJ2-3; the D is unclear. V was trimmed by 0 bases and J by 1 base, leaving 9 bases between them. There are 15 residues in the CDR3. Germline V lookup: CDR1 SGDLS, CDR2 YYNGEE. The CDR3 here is CASSVDGGGTDTQYF. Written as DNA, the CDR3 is TGTGCCAGCAGCGTAGACGGTGGAGGCACAGATACGCAGTATTTT.

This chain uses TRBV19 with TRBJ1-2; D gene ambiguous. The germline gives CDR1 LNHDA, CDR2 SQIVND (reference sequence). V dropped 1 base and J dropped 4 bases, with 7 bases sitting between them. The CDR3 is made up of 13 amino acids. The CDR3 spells CASSIGPGYGYTF. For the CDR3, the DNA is TGTGCCAGTAGTATAGGCCCCGGCTATGGCTACACCTTC.

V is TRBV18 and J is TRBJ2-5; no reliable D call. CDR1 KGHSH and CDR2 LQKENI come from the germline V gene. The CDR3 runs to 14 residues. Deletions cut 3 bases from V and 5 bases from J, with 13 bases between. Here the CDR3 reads CASSPTPGSETQYF. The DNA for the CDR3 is TGTGCCAGCTCACCGACCCCTGGCTCGGAGACCCAGTACTTC.

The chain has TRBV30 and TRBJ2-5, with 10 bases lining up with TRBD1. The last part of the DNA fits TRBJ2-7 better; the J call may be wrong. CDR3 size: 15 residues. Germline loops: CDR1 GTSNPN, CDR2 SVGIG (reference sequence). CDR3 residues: CAWRAPGQGIYEQYF. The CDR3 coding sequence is TGTGCCTGGAGGGCCCCGGGACAGGGGATATACGAGCAGTACTTC.

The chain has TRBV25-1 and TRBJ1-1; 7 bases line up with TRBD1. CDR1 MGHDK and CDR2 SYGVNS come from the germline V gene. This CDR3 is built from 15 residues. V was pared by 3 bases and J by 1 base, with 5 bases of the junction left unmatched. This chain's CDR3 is CASSETGIKNTEAFF. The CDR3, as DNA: TGTGCCAGCAGTGAGACAGGGATCAAGAACACTGAAGCTTTCTTT.

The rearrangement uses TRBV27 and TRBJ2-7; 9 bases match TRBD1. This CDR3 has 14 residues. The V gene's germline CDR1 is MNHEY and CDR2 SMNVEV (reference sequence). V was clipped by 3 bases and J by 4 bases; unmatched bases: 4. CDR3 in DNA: TGTGCCAGCAGTTTGTGGGACAGGGTATACGAGCAGTACTTC. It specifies CASSLWDRVYEQYF.

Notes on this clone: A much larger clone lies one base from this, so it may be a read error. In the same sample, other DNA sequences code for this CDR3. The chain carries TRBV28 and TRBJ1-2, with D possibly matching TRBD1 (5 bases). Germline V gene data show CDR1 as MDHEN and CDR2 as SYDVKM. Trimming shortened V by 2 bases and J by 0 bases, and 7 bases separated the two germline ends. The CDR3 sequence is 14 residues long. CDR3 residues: CASSLGASNYGYTF. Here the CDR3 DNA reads TGTGCCAGCAGTTTAGGGGCGTCTAACTATGGCTACACCTTC.

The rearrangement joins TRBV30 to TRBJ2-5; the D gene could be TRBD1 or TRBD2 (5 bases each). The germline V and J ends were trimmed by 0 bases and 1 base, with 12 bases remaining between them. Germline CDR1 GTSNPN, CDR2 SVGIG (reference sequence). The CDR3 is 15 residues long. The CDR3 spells CAWSVSEGPQETQYF. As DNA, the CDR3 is TGTGCCTGGAGTGTGTCTGAGGGACCCCAAGAGACCCAGTACTTC.

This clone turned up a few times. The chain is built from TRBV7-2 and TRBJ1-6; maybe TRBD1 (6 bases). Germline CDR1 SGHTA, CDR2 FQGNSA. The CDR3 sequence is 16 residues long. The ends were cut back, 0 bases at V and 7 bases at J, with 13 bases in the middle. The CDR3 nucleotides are TGTGCCAGCAGCTTAGCGGTGACAGGTGGAAATTCACCCCTCCACTTT. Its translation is CASSLAVTGGNSPLHF.

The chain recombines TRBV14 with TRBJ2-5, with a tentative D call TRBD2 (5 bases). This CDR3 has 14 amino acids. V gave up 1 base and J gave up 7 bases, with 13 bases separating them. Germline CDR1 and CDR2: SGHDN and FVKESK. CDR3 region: CASSQGRSRGTQYF. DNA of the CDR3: TGTGCCAGCAGCCAAGGCCGATCTCGGGGGACCCAGTACTTC.

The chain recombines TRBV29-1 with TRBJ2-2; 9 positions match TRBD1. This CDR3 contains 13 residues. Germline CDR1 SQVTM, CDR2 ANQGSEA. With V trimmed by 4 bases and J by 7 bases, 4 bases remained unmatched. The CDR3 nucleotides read TGCAGCGTTGTTCGACAGGGGGACGGGGAGCTGTTTTTT. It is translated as CSVVRQGDGELFF.

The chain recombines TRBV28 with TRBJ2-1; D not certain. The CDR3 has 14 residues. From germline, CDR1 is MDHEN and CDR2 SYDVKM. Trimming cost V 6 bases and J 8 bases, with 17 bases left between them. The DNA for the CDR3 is TGTGCCAGCAGGTTGGGAAGGGAATTCGATGAGCAGTTCTTC. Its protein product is CASRLGREFDEQFF. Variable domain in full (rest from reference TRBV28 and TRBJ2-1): DVKVTQSSRYLVKRTGEKVFLECVQDMDHENMFWYRQDPGLGLRLIYFSYDVKMKEKGDIPEGYSVSREKKERFSLILESASTNQTSMYLCASRLGREFDEQFFGPGTRLTVL.

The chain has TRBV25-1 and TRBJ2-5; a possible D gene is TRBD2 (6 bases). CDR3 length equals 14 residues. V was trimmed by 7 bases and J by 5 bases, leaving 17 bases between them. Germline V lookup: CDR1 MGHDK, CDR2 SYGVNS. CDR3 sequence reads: CASTAVEGSETQYF. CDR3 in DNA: TGTGCCAGCACGGCAGTGGAGGGTAGTGAGACCCAGTACTTC.

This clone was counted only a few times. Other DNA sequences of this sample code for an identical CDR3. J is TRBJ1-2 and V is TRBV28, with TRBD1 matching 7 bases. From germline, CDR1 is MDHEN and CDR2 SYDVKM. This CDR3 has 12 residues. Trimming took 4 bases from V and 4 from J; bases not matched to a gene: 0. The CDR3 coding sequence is TGTGCCAGCAGTTCAGGGGGCTATGGCTACACCTTC. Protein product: CASSSGGYGYTF.

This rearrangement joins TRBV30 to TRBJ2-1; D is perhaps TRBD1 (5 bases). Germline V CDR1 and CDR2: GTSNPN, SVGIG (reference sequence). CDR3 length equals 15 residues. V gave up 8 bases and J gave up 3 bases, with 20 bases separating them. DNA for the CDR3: TGTGCCCGGCGACCGTCTGGGGCCGTCTACAATGAGCAGTTCTTC. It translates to CARRPSGAVYNEQFF.

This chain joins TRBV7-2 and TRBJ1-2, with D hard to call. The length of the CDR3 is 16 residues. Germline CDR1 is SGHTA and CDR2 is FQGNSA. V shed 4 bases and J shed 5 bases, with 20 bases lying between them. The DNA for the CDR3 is TGTGCCAGCAGCTCCGCGGGATTCCCGACGGGATATGGCTACACCTTC. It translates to CASSSAGFPTGYGYTF.

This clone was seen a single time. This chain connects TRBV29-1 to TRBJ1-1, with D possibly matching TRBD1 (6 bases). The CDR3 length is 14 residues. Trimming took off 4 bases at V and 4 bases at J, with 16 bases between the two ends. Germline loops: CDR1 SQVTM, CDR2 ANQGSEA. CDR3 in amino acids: CSVGGTLQATEAFF. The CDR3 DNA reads TGCAGCGTTGGGGGGACACTCCAGGCCACTGAAGCTTTCTTT.

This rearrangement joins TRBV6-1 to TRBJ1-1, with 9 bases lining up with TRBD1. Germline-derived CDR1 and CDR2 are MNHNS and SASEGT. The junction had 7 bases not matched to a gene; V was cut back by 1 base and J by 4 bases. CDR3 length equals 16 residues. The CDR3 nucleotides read TGTGCCAGCAGTGAAGTCGGGTGGACAGGGGTCACTGAAGCTTTCTTT. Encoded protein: CASSEVGWTGVTEAFF.

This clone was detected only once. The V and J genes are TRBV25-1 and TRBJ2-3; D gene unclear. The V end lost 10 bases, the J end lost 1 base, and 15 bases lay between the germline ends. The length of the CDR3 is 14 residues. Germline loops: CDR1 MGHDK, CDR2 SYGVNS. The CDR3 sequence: CATALGLGTDTQYF. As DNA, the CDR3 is TGTGCCACGGCATTAGGGTTGGGCACAGATACGCAGTATTTT.

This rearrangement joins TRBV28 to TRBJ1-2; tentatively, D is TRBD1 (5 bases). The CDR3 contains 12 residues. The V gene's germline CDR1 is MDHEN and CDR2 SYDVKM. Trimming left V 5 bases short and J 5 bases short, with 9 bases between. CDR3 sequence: CASSDSLYGYTF. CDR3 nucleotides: TGTGCCAGCAGTGACAGCCTTTATGGCTACACCTTC.

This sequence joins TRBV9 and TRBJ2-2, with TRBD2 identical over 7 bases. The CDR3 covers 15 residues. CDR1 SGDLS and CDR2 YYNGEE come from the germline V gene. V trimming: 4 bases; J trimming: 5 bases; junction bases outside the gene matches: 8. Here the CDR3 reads CASSPGGWDTGELFF. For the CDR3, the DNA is TGTGCCAGCAGCCCCGGGGGGTGGGATACCGGGGAGCTGTTTTTT.

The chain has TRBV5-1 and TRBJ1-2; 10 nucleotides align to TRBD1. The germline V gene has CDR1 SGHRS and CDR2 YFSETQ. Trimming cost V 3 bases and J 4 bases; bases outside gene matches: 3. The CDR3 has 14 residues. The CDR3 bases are TGCGCCAGCAGCTACGGGACAGGGGTCTATGGCTACACCTTC. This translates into CASSYGTGVYGYTF.

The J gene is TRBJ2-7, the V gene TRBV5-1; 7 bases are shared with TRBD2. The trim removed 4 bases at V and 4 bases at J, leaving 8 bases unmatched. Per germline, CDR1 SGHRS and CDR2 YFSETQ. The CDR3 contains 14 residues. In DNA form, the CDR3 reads TGCGCCAGCAGCCTGGACTCGGGGGGATACGAGCAGTACTTC. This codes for CASSLDSGGYEQYF.

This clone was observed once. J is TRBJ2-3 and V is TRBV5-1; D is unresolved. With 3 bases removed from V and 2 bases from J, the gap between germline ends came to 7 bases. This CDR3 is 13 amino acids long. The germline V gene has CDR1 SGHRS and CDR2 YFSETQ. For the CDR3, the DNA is TGCGCCAGCAGCTCCTTGCCCACAGATACGCAGTATTTT. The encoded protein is CASSSLPTDTQYF.

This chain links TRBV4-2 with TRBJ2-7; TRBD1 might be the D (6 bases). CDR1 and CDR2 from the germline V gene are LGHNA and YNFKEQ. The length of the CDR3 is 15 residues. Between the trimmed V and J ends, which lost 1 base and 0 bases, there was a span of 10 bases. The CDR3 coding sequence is TGTGCCAGCAGCCAAGGTCAGGGGATCTCCTACGAGCAGTACTTC. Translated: CASSQGQGISYEQYF.

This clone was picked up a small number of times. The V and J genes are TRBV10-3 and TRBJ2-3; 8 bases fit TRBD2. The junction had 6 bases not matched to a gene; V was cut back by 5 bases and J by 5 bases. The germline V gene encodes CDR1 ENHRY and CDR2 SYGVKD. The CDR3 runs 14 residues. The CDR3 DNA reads TGTGCCATCAGTCCAACTAGCGGTGGAGATACGCAGTATTTT. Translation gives CAISPTSGGDTQYF.

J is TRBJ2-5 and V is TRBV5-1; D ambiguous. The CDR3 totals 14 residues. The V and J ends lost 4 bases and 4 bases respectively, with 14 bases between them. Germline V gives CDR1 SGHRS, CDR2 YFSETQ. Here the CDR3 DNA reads TGCGCCAGCAGCCCCGGCGTCCCCCGAGAGACCCAGTACTTC. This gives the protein CASSPGVPRETQYF. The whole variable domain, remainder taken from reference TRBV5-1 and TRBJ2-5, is KAGVTQTPRYLIKTRGQQVTLSCSPISGHRSVSWYQQTPGQGLQFLFEYFSETQRNKGNFPGRFSGRQFSNSRSEMNVSTLELGDSALYLCASSPGVPRETQYFGPGTRLLVL.

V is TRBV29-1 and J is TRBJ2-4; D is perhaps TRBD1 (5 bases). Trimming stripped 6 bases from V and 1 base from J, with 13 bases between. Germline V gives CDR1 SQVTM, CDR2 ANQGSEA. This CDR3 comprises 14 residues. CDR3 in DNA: TGCAGCGTAACGACAGCTCGGGCCAAAAACATTCAGTACTTC. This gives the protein CSVTTARAKNIQYF.

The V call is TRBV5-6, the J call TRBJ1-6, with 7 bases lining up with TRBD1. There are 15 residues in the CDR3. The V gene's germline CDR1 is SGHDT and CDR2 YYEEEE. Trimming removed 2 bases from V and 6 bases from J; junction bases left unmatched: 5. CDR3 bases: TGTGCCAGCAGCTTACCAACAGGGGTTAATTCACCCCTCCACTTT. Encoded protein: CASSLPTGVNSPLHF.

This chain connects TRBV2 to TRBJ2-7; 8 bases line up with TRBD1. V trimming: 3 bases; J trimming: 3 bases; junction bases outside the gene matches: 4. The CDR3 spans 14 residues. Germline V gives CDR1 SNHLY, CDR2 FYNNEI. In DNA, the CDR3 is TGTGCCAGCAGTGACCGGACAGGGCTCTACGAGCAGTACTTC. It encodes CASSDRTGLYEQYF.

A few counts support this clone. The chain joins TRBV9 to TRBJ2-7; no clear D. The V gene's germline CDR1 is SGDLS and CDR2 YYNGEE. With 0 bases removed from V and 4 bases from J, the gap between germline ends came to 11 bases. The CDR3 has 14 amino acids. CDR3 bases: TGTGCCAGCAGCGTAGCTGAGACCTTATACGAGCAGTACTTC. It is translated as CASSVAETLYEQYF.